The rows below give T cell receptor beta chains drawn from one sample of a study of blood T cell repertoires in COVID-19. This table comes from immunoSEQ multiplex PCR, and its TCRdb copy is limited to in-frame clones, with some not included. This table holds 150,000 to 200,000 clones, around 82% found once. The sequenced material came from peripheral blood. The receptors shown here come from a woman aged 40 to 55 with COVID-19, enrolled during active disease. The CDR3 runs from the conserved cysteine through the conserved F or W. The D gene is left open where the match is weak. Size is stated for part of the rows, as once, few or many counts, or as a class when the clone is expanded.

j_gene: TRBJ2-2; d_gene: .; v_gene: TRBV7-2; abundance: .; CDR3nt: TGTGCCAGCAGCCCGTGGAGGGCTGAGAACACCGGGGAGCTGTTTTTT; CDR3aa: CASSPWRAENTGELFF
j_gene: TRBJ2-1; d_gene: TRBD2; v_gene: TRBV2; abundance: few; CDR3nt: TGTGCCAGCAGGATGCTAGCGGGCTACAATGAGCAGTTCTTC; CDR3aa: CASRMLAGYNEQFF
j_gene: TRBJ1-6; d_gene: .; v_gene: TRBV7-3; abundance: .; CDR3nt: TGTGCCAGCAGCTTGGGACAACATAATTCACCCCTCCACTTT; CDR3aa: CASSLGQHNSPLHF
j_gene: TRBJ1-1; d_gene: TRBD1; v_gene: TRBV6-5; abundance: .; CDR3nt: TGTGCCAGCAGTTACAAGGGGGCGAACACTGAAGCTTTCTTT; CDR3aa: CASSYKGANTEAFF
j_gene: TRBJ2-1; d_gene: .; v_gene: TRBV7-6; abundance: .; CDR3nt: TGTGCCAGCAGCTTAGCGGGGGGGCCCTACAATGAGCAGTTCTTC; CDR3aa: CASSLAGGPYNEQFF
j_gene: TRBJ1-5; d_gene: TRBD1; v_gene: TRBV2; abundance: .; CDR3nt: TGTGCCAGCAGTGAACAAATAGGACAGGGCAATCAGCCCCAGCATTTT; CDR3aa: CASSEQIGQGNQPQHF
j_gene: TRBJ2-1; d_gene: TRBD2; v_gene: TRBV29-1; abundance: .; CDR3nt: TGCAGCGTCCCAACACTAGCGAATGAGCAGTTCTTC; CDR3aa: CSVPTLANEQFF
j_gene: TRBJ2-5; d_gene: TRBD2; v_gene: TRBV5-1; abundance: .; CDR3nt: TGCGCCAGCAGCTTGGAACTAGCGGAAGAGACCCAGTACTTC; CDR3aa: CASSLELAEETQYF
j_gene: TRBJ1-5; d_gene: .; v_gene: TRBV7-9; abundance: .; CDR3nt: TGTGCCAGCAGCTTCGCCCCGAGTCAGCCCCAGCATTTT; CDR3aa: CASSFAPSQPQHF
j_gene: TRBJ2-7; d_gene: .; v_gene: TRBV30; abundance: .; CDR3nt: TGTGCCTGGAGTGCCTACGGGCCCCAAACTAGGCGTAAAAGCTCCTACGAGCAGTACTTC; CDR3aa: CAWSAYGPQTRRKSSYEQYF
j_gene: TRBJ2-1; d_gene: TRBD1; v_gene: TRBV12-3/TRBV12-4; abundance: .; CDR3nt: TGTGCCAGCAGTTTGACAGGGGTGGGTGAGCAGTTCTTC; CDR3aa: CASSLTGVGEQFF
j_gene: TRBJ2-3; d_gene: .; v_gene: TRBV9; abundance: .; CDR3nt: TGTGCCAGCAGCGTTCCGGGGGGCCTGGGTACGCAGTATTTT; CDR3aa: CASSVPGGLGTQYF
j_gene: TRBJ2-2; d_gene: TRBD1; v_gene: TRBV3-1/TRBV3-2; abundance: .; CDR3nt: TGTGCCAGCAGCCACCACAAAGGAGGGACAGGGGGGGACACCGGGGAGCTGTTTTTT; CDR3aa: CASSHHKGGTGGDTGELFF
j_gene: TRBJ2-3; d_gene: TRBD2; v_gene: TRBV5-4; abundance: .; CDR3nt: TGTGCCAGCAGCGGCGGGGGCGGGAGGAGTTTGAGCACAGATACGCAGTATTTT; CDR3aa: CASSGGGGRSLSTDTQYF
j_gene: TRBJ2-1; d_gene: TRBD2; v_gene: TRBV19; abundance: .; CDR3nt: TGTGCCAGTAGTACCTCACTAGCGGGGGGGCACAATGAGCAGTTCTTC; CDR3aa: CASSTSLAGGHNEQFF
j_gene: TRBJ2-3; d_gene: .; v_gene: TRBV14; abundance: once; CDR3nt: TGTGCCAGCAGCCCCTGGGGTGGGAGGAGCGATACGCAGTATTTT; CDR3aa: CASSPWGGRSDTQYF
j_gene: TRBJ1-2; d_gene: .; v_gene: TRBV12-3/TRBV12-4; abundance: .; CDR3nt: TGTGCCAGCAACCTACAGGGAAACTATGGCTACACCTTC; CDR3aa: CASNLQGNYGYTF
j_gene: TRBJ1-4; d_gene: .; v_gene: TRBV28; abundance: .; CDR3nt: TGTGCCAGCAGCGAGGATGGGCGGAGGGAAAAACTGTTTTTT; CDR3aa: CASSEDGRREKLFF
j_gene: TRBJ2-6; d_gene: .; v_gene: TRBV27; abundance: .; CDR3nt: TGTGCCAGCACCCCGGCGGTCCACCCTGGGGCCAACGTCCTGACTTTC; CDR3aa: CASTPAVHPGANVLTF
j_gene: TRBJ2-2; d_gene: .; v_gene: TRBV9; abundance: .; CDR3nt: TGTGCCAGCAGCGTAGAAGGACAGTTACCCACCGGGGAGCTGTTTTTT; CDR3aa: CASSVEGQLPTGELFF
j_gene: TRBJ1-1; d_gene: TRBD1; v_gene: TRBV29-1; abundance: .; CDR3nt: TGCAGCGCTCGGGGACAGGTCACTGAAGCTTTCTTT; CDR3aa: CSARGQVTEAFF
j_gene: TRBJ1-2; d_gene: TRBD1; v_gene: TRBV28; abundance: .; CDR3nt: TGTGCCAGCAGTTTAGTGTCAGGGGGCTATGGCTACACCTTC; CDR3aa: CASSLVSGGYGYTF
j_gene: TRBJ1-4; d_gene: .; v_gene: TRBV18; abundance: .; CDR3nt: TGTGCCAGCTCACTTGGTGCGCTCGTAACGGGGAATGAAAAACTGTTTTTT; CDR3aa: CASSLGALVTGNEKLFF
j_gene: TRBJ2-7; d_gene: .; v_gene: TRBV11-2; abundance: .; CDR3nt: TGTGCCAGCAGCCGTACAGGGTCGAACTACGAGCAGTACTTC; CDR3aa: CASSRTGSNYEQYF
j_gene: TRBJ2-1; d_gene: TRBD1; v_gene: TRBV11-2; abundance: .; CDR3nt: TGTGCCAGCAGCTTAGTAAACAGGGGGACATTTAGCTCCTACAATGAGCAGTTCTTC; CDR3aa: CASSLVNRGTFSSYNEQFF
j_gene: TRBJ1-3; d_gene: TRBD1; v_gene: TRBV5-1; abundance: .; CDR3nt: TGCGCCAGCAGAATGTCAGGGGGTTCAGTTGGAAACACCATATATTTT; CDR3aa: CASRMSGGSVGNTIYF
j_gene: TRBJ2-3; d_gene: .; v_gene: TRBV9; abundance: .; CDR3nt: TGTGCCAGCAGCCCCGAGTGGCGGGGTGTTCCTGGAGATACGCAGTATTTT; CDR3aa: CASSPEWRGVPGDTQYF
j_gene: TRBJ2-3; d_gene: .; v_gene: TRBV6-5; abundance: .; CDR3nt: TGTGCCAGCAGTCTTACCTCCGGACAGTCAGATACGCAGTATTTT; CDR3aa: CASSLTSGQSDTQYF
j_gene: TRBJ1-2; d_gene: TRBD1; v_gene: TRBV11-1; abundance: .; CDR3nt: TGTGCCAGCAGCCTACAGGGGAACTATGGCTACACCTTC; CDR3aa: CASSLQGNYGYTF
j_gene: TRBJ2-3; d_gene: .; v_gene: TRBV5-4; abundance: .; CDR3nt: TGTGCCAGCAGCTCCTTGGGGAGTGACACAGATACGCAGTATTTT; CDR3aa: CASSSLGSDTDTQYF
j_gene: TRBJ2-7; d_gene: .; v_gene: TRBV25-1; abundance: .; CDR3nt: TGTGCCAGCAGTCCCGCCGGCTCCTACGAGCAGTACTTC; CDR3aa: CASSPAGSYEQYF
j_gene: TRBJ2-7; d_gene: .; v_gene: TRBV29-1; abundance: .; CDR3nt: TGCAGCGTTGAGAAGCAGGGCTACGAGCAGTACTTC; CDR3aa: CSVEKQGYEQYF